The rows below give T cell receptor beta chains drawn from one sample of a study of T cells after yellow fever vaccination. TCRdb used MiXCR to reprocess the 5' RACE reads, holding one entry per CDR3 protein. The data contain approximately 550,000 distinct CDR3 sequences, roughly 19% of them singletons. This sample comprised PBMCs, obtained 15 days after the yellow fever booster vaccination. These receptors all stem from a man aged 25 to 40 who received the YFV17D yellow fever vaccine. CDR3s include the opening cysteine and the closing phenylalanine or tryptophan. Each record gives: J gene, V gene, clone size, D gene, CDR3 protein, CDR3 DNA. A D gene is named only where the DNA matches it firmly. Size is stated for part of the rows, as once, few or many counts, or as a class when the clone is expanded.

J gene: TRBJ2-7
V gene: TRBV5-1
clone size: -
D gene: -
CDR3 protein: CASSLAAGTSSYEQYF
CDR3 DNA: TGCGCCAGCAGCTTGGCGGCAGGGACGAGCTCCTACGAGCAGTACTTC

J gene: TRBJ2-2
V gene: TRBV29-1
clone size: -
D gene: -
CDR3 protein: CSVDTPDTGELFF
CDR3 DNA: TGCAGCGTTGATACTCCGGACACCGGGGAGCTGTTTTTT

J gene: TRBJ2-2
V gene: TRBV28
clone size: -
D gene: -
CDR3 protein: CASSRGGRELFF
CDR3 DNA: TGTGCCAGCTCGCGCGGTGGGAGGGAGCTGTTTTTT

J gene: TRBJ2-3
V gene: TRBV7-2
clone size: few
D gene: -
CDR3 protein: CASSQVFGRDTDTQYF
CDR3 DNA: TGTGCCAGCAGCCAAGTCTTCGGGCGGGACACAGATACGCAGTATTTT

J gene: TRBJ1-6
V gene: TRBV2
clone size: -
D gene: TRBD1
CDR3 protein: CATGPGTENSPLHF
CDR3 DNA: TGTGCCACTGGACCCGGGACAGAGAATTCACCCCTCCACTTT

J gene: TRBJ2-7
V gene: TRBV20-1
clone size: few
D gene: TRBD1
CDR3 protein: CSARDPIGQGLSYEQYF
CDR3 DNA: TGCAGTGCTAGAGATCCGATAGGACAGGGTCTATCCTACGAGCAGTACTTC

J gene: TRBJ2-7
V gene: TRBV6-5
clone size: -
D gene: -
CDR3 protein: CASSYGGGTSYEQYF
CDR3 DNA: TGTGCCAGCAGTTATGGAGGCGGGACATCCTACGAGCAGTACTTC

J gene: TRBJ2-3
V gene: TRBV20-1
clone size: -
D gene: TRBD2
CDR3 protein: CSHKGGDTQYF
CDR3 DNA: TGCAGTCACAAGGGAGGGGATACGCAGTATTTT

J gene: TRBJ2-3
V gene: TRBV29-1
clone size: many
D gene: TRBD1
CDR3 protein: CSVEGDSARTDTQYF
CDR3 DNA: TGCAGCGTTGAGGGGGACAGCGCACGCACAGATACGCAGTATTTT

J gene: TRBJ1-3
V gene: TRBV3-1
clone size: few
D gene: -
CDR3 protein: CASSQIGQRNSGNTIYF
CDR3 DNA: TGTGCCAGCAGCCAAATTGGACAGCGGAACTCTGGAAACACCATATATTTT

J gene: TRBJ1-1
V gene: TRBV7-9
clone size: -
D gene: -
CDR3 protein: CASSPTGAWTEAFF
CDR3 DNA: TGTGCCAGCAGCCCAACGGGGGCGTGGACTGAAGCTTTCTTT

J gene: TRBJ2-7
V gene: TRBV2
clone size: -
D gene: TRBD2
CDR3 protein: CASTQGLAGGEQYF
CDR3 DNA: TGTGCCAGCACGCAGGGACTAGCTGGCGGCGAGCAGTACTTC

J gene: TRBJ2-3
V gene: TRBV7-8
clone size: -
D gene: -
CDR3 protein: CASSLEGVSTDTQYF
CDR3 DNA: TGTGCCAGCAGCTTAGAGGGGGTGAGCACAGATACGCAGTATTTT

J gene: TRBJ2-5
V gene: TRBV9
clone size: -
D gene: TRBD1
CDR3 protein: CASSPGAGGRGSGETQYF
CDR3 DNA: TGTGCCAGCAGCCCTGGGGCAGGGGGCCGGGGAAGCGGAGAGACCCAGTACTTC

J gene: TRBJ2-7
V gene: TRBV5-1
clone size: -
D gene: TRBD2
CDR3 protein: CASSLAPSGTHEQYF
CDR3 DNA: TGCGCCAGCAGCTTGGCCCCTAGCGGGACCCACGAGCAGTACTTC

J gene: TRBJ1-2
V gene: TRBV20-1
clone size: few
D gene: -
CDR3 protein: CSARVGNGYTF
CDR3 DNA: TGCAGTGCTAGAGTGGGGAATGGCTACACCTTC

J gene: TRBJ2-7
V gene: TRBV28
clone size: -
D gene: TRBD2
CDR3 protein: CASSFGGRVYEQYF
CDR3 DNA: TGTGCCAGCAGTTTTGGCGGGAGGGTTTACGAGCAGTACTTC